These 27 T cell receptor beta chains were sequenced from one sample in a study of OX40 agonist ivuxolimab in advanced cancers. The method was immunoSEQ multiplex PCR; TCRdb's version includes in-frame clones alone and lacks a portion of them. The sample gives tens of thousands of clones, more than 65% of which show up once; 4% to 4.5% is in the top ten. This specimen consisted of CD4+ or CD8+ T cells sorted from blood, obtained in a trial of the OX40 agonist ivuxolimab. The receptor source for this set is an adult with an advanced solid tumor such as melanoma, head and neck, liver or kidney cancer.

CDR3 protein: CASSVEIRGEDGYTF. The CDR3 bases are TGTGCCAGCAGCGTAGAAATCAGGGGAGAGGATGGCTACACCTTC. The rearrangement uses TRBV9 and TRBJ1-2; D may be TRBD1 (6 bases). Between the trimmed V and J ends, which lost 0 bases and 6 bases, there was a span of 15 bases. The CDR3 is made up of 15 amino acids. Germline loops: CDR1 SGDLS, CDR2 YYNGEE.

Only a few counts were recorded for this clone. As DNA, the CDR3 is TGTGCCAGCAGTGAAGACTTGGACAGCGACTCTAGCACAGATACGCAGTATTTT. Residues: CASSEDLDSDSSTDTQYF. The chain couples TRBV2 to TRBJ2-3; D may be TRBD1 (6 bases). With 1 base removed from V and 0 bases from J, the gap between germline ends came to 17 bases. CDR1 SNHLY and CDR2 FYNNEI come from the germline V gene. The CDR3 is 18 amino acids.

This clone appeared a few times. J is TRBJ1-2 and V is TRBV4-2; D uncertain. The V and J ends lost 2 bases and 8 bases respectively, with 15 bases between them. This CDR3 is 14 amino acids long. The germline gives CDR1 LGHNA, CDR2 YNFKEQ. The CDR3, as DNA: TGTGCCAGCAGCCAATATGGAGAACGAGCGGGCTACACCTTC. This translates into CASSQYGERAGYTF.

The chain is built from TRBV5-6 and TRBJ1-3, with TRBD1 matching over 7 bases. Germline V gene data show CDR1 as SGHDT and CDR2 as YYEEEE. The CDR3 runs to 17 residues. V lost 1 base and J lost 2; bases outside the gene matches: 9. In DNA form, the CDR3 reads TGTGCCAGCAGCTTGATAGGGGACAGTCTTACTGGAAACACCATATATTTT. Protein: CASSLIGDSLTGNTIYF. Full variable domain (rest looked up from reference TRBV5-6 and TRBJ1-3): DAGVTQSPTHLIKTRGQQVTLRCSPKSGHDTVSWYQQALGQGPQFIFQYYEEEERQRGNFPDRFSGHQFPNYSSELNVNALLLGDSALYLCASSLIGDSLTGNTIYFGEGSWLTVV.

This clone was seen a handful of times. The rearrangement joins TRBV7-9 to TRBJ1-3; 9 bases fit TRBD1. The germline gives CDR1 SEHNR, CDR2 FQNEAQ (reference sequence). This CDR3 contains 15 residues. Losses at the gene ends were 4 bases for V and 16 bases for J; bases not matched to a gene: 17. The CDR3 DNA reads as TGTGCCAGCAGCTCCTTGGACAGGGGAGAATTATTTCGGTATTTT. This translates into CASSSLDRGELFRYF.

The rearrangement joins TRBV6-1 to TRBJ2-5; maybe TRBD2 (6 bases). With 8 bases removed from V and 5 bases from J, the gap between germline ends came to 18 bases. The CDR3 covers 14 residues. Germline values: CDR1 MNHNS, CDR2 SASEGT. CDR3 loop: CASGLEGRGETQYF. CDR3 nucleotides: TGTGCCAGCGGCCTGGAGGGGCGTGGCGAGACCCAGTACTTC.

This rearrangement joins TRBV6-5 to TRBJ1-2, with 9 positions matching TRBD1. The CDR3 consists of 12 residues. V shed 7 bases and J 12 bases; nucleotides not matched to a gene: 9. CDR1 is MNHEY and CDR2 is SVGAGI in the germline V gene. The CDR3 coding sequence is TGTGCCAGCACCGCAACAGGGGGCGGGGACACCTTC. It specifies CASTATGGGDTF.

V and J are TRBV28 and TRBJ2-2; 7 bases fit TRBD1. V lost 3 bases to trimming and J lost 2 bases; unmatched junction nucleotides: 6. The CDR3 sequence is 16 residues long. In germline, CDR1 is MDHEN, CDR2 SYDVKM. Written as DNA, the CDR3 is TGTGCCAGCAGTTTCCCCAGGGGGAGAAACACCGGGGAGCTGTTTTTT. Protein sequence: CASSFPRGRNTGELFF.

The rearrangement joins TRBV28 to TRBJ1-1, with D unresolved. Trimming removed 2 bases from V and 10 bases from J, with 11 bases in between. The V gene's germline CDR1 is MDHEN and CDR2 SYDVKM. The CDR3 is 12 amino acids. The CDR3 coding sequence is TGTGCCAGCAGTTTACTGTCCCAAGGAGCTTTCTTT. Encoded protein: CASSLLSQGAFF.

V is TRBV6-5 and J is TRBJ1-5; D is possibly TRBD1 (5 bases). The germline gives CDR1 MNHEY, CDR2 SVGAGI. This CDR3 has 16 amino acids. Trimming took off 4 bases at V and 0 bases at J, with 13 bases between the two ends. The DNA of the CDR3 is TGTGCCAGCAGTTTCCGGGGGGAAGATAGCAATCAGCCCCAGCATTTT. It translates to CASSFRGEDSNQPQHF.

The rearrangement joins TRBV4-2 to TRBJ1-2, with D unclear. The CDR3 runs 14 residues. Germline V CDR1 and CDR2: LGHNA, YNFKEQ. Between the trimmed V and J ends, which lost 0 bases and 4 bases, there was a span of 9 bases. Here the CDR3 DNA reads TGTGCCAGCAGCCAAGATGGGAGCGGCTATGGCTACACCTTC. Protein: CASSQDGSGYGYTF.

The CDR3 nucleotides are TGTGCCAGCAGCGCGAGGGACAGGGCCCGTGACTATGGCTACACCTTC. This encodes CASSARDRARDYGYTF. V usage is TRBV5-4 and J usage is TRBJ1-2; 9 positions match TRBD1. The germline CDR1 and CDR2 sequences are SGHNT and YYREEE (reference sequence). The CDR3 length is 16 residues. J gave up 3 bases and V 4 bases, and 10 bases lay outside the gene matches.

The chain uses TRBV6-6 and TRBJ1-2, with D possibly being TRBD1 (6 bases). This CDR3 is built from 13 residues. Germline assignment: CDR1 MNHNY and CDR2 SVGAGI (reference sequence). V was shortened by 6 bases and J by 0 bases, with 8 bases between the two germline ends. Here the CDR3 reads CASSRTANYGYTF. The CDR3 nucleotides are TGTGCCAGCAGCCGGACAGCTAACTATGGCTACACCTTC.

The rearrangement uses TRBV19 and TRBJ1-4; 8 nucleotides agree with TRBD1. CDR3 length equals 15 residues. J was trimmed by 0 bases and V by 9 bases; bases with no gene match: 6. The V gene's germline CDR1 is LNHDA and CDR2 SQIVND (reference sequence). In nucleotides, the CDR3 is TGTGCCAGCAAGAGGGGACAGGCAACTAATGAAAAACTGTTTTTT. Encoded protein: CASKRGQATNEKLFF.

The chain employs TRBV19 and TRBJ1-2; 11 bases agree with TRBD1. The CDR3 extends over 15 amino acids. Germline trimming cut 3 bases from V and 5 bases from J; bases unmatched to any gene: 5. CDR1 LNHDA and CDR2 SQIVND come from the germline V gene (reference sequence). The CDR3 sequence is CASSIGQGAFYGYTF. DNA for the CDR3: TGTGCCAGTAGTATCGGACAGGGGGCTTTTTATGGCTACACCTTC.

This clone was observed a single time. This chain links TRBV11-3 with TRBJ2-5, with a possible D match to TRBD1 (6 bases). V was trimmed by 5 bases and J by 2 bases, leaving 12 bases between them. The CDR3 spans 14 residues. Germline V gene data show CDR1 as SGHNT and CDR2 as YENEEA. The CDR3 coding sequence is TGTGCCAGCAGCCCCTCAAGGGGGCAAGAGACCCAGTACTTC. Its translation: CASSPSRGQETQYF.

Only one count was recorded for this clone. V usage is TRBV6-5 and J usage is TRBJ1-1, with D uncertain. Germline V CDR1 and CDR2: MNHEY, SVGAGI. The CDR3 totals 14 residues. Deletions cut 1 base from V and 1 base from J, with 7 bases between. This CDR3 reads CASSYFRGNTEAFF. The CDR3 DNA is TGTGCCAGCAGTTACTTCCGCGGGAACACTGAAGCTTTCTTT.

J is TRBJ1-5 and V is TRBV21-1; TRBD1, as called in the table, went unchecked against the DNA. TRBV21-1 has pseudogene status. The CDR3 has 18 amino acids. The CDR3 loop is CASSKYSWRAGQNQPQHF. The CDR3 DNA reads TGTGCCAGCAGCAAGTACTCGTGGCGGGCAGGACAGAATCAGCCCCAGCATTTT.

The V and J genes are TRBV7-3 and TRBJ1-1; a weak D match, TRBD1 (5 bases). Germline assignment: CDR1 SGHTA and CDR2 FQGTGA. The CDR3 loop spans 14 amino acids. V lost 0 bases, J lost 4 bases, and 9 bases lay in between. The CDR3 DNA reads as TGTGCCAGCAGCTTAACGTTAGGGGCCACTGAAGCTTTCTTT. As protein: CASSLTLGATEAFF.

V and J are TRBV5-6 and TRBJ2-7, with a weak D call TRBD1 (6 bases). The V end lost 2 bases, the J end lost 9 bases, and 21 bases lay between the germline ends. Germline V lookup: CDR1 SGHDT, CDR2 YYEEEE. The CDR3 loop spans 15 amino acids. The CDR3 protein is CASSLQGISFGVQYF. In DNA form, the CDR3 reads TGTGCCAGCAGCTTACAGGGTATATCGTTCGGCGTGCAGTACTTC.

The chain employs TRBV11-2 and TRBJ1-6, with D hard to call. The germline gives CDR1 SGHAT, CDR2 FQNNGV. Between the trimmed V and J ends, which lost 2 bases and 9 bases, there was a span of 5 bases. The CDR3 length is 12 residues. The CDR3 DNA follows: TGTGCCAGCAGCTTAAGTTCTTCACCCCTCCACTTT. Translation: CASSLSSSPLHF.

This clone was detected only once. The chain couples TRBV9 to TRBJ2-5; D is uncertain. Per germline, CDR1 SGDLS and CDR2 YYNGEE. Trimming left V 0 bases short and J 5 bases short, with 8 bases between. This CDR3 comprises 13 residues. CDR3 in DNA: TGTGCCAGCAGCGTAGGGCAGGCCGAGACCCAGTACTTC. Its protein product is CASSVGQAETQYF.

This chain uses TRBV6-5 with TRBJ2-7; maybe TRBD2 (5 bases). From germline, CDR1 is MNHEY and CDR2 SVGAGI. This CDR3 region has 14 residues. Trimming shortened V by 7 bases and J by 2 bases, and 15 bases separated the two germline ends. CDR3 in amino acids: CASIKGKGAYEQYF. DNA for the CDR3: TGTGCCAGCATTAAGGGAAAGGGAGCCTACGAGCAGTACTTC.

Note on this clone: The germline gene is not matched at one end of the junction; a read error may be the cause. The rearrangement joins TRBV7-7 to TRBJ2-5; the match to TRBD2 covers 9 bases. The CDR3 extends over 16 amino acids. Germline V gene data show CDR1 as SSHAT and CDR2 as FNYEAQ (reference sequence). The CDR3 DNA sequence: TGTGCTAGCAGCTTAGGCGGGAGGGGGGGACAAGAGACCCAGTACTTC. Its protein is CASSLGGRGGQETQYF.

V gene TRBV5-1 combines with J gene TRBJ2-2; D might be TRBD2 (5 bases). This CDR3 spans 16 amino acids. The V end lost 4 bases, the J end lost 7 bases, and 20 bases lay between the germline ends. Germline-derived CDR1 and CDR2 are SGHRS and YFSETQ. The CDR3 here is CASSPGITRSSGELFF. Written as DNA, the CDR3 is TGCGCCAGCAGCCCGGGGATTACCCGCTCTAGCGGGGAGCTGTTTTTT.

The chain joins TRBV28 to TRBJ2-5, with a tentative D call TRBD1 (5 bases). The J call is in doubt because the DNA end fits TRBJ2-7 better. The CDR3 runs to 13 residues. Germline V gene data show CDR1 as MDHEN and CDR2 as SYDVKM. The CDR3 bases are TGTGCCAGCAGTTTTGTAGGGGCCTACGAGCAGTACTTC. It encodes CASSFVGAYEQYF.

DNA of the CDR3: TGTGCCAGTAGTGCGAGACTAGCGGGGGGGCAAGATACGCAGTATTTT. Translated, it gives CASSARLAGGQDTQYF. V gene TRBV19 combines with J gene TRBJ2-3; 14 bases are shared with TRBD2. V shed 5 bases and J 5 bases; nucleotides not matched to a gene: 6. This CDR3 contains 16 residues. CDR1 and CDR2 (germline): LNHDA, SQIVND (reference sequence).